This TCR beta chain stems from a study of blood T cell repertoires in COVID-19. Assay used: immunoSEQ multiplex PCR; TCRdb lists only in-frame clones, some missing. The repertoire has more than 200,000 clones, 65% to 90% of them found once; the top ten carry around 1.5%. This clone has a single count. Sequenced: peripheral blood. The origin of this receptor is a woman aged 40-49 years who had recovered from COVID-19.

CDR3 DNA sequence: TGTGCCAGCAGTTTACTCGAGACAGGAGAAGCTTTCTTT. This translates into CASSLLETGEAFF. The rearrangement joins TRBV12-3 or TRBV12-4 to TRBJ1-1; D is possibly TRBD1 (6 bases). V lost 2 bases, J lost 8 bases, and 12 bases lay in between. CDR3 length: 13 residues.